These 2 T cell receptor beta chains originate from one sample sequenced in a study of T cell responses to AZD1222 COVID-19 vaccine. Here immunoSEQ multiplex PCR was the method, and the copy in TCRdb shows in-frame clones only, minus some. The sample has 150,000 to 200,000 clones, around 89% seen once; the top ten hold about 6.1%. The sample in question was peripheral blood, obtained on day 0 of AZD1222 vaccination. These TCRs come from an adult in good health.

This chain uses TRBV30 with TRBJ1-2; D unclear. The V end lost 8 bases, the J end lost 4 bases, and 11 bases lay between the germline ends. The CDR3 spans 11 residues. Germline CDR1 is GTSNPN and CDR2 is SVGIG (reference sequence). The CDR3 DNA reads TGTGCCCACTCTCAGGCCTATGGCTACACCTTC. Translated: CAHSQAYGYTF.

The genes are TRBV28 and TRBJ2-3; D might be TRBD2 (7 bases). Germline CDR1 reads MDHEN; CDR2 reads SYDVKM. V was clipped by 6 bases and J by 1 base, with 14 bases between them. This CDR3 contains 15 residues. The CDR3, as DNA: TGTGCCAGCAGCCTGGGGGGGGGCGGCACAGATACGCAGTATTTT. Encoded protein: CASSLGGGGTDTQYF.